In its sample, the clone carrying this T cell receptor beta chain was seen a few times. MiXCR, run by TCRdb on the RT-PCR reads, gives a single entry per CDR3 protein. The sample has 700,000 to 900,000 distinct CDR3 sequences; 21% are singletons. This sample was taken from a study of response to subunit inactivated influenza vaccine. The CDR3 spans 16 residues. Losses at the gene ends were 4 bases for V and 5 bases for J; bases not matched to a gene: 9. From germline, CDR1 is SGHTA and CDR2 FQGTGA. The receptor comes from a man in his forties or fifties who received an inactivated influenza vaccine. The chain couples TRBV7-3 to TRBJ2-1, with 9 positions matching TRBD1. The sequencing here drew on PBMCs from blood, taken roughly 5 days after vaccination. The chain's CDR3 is CASSSLRDRDNNEQFF. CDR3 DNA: TGTGCCAGCAGCTCCCTCCGGGACAGGGATAACAATGAGCAGTTCTTC.